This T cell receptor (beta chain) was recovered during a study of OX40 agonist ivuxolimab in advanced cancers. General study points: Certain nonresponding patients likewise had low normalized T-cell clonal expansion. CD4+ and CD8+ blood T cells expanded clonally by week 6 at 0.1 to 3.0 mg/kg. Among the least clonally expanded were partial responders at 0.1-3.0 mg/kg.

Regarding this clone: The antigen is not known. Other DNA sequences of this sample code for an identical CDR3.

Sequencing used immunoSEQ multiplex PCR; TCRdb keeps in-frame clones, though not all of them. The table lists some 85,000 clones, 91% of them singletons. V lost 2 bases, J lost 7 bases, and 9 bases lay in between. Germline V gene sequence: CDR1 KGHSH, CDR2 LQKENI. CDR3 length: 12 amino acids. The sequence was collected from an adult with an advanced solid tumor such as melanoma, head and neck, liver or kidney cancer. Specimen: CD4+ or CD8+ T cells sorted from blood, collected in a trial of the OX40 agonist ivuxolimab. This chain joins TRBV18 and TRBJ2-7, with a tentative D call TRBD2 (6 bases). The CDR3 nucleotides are TGTGCCAGCTCACCAGGAGGGTATGAGCAGTACTTC. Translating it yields CASSPGGYEQYF.